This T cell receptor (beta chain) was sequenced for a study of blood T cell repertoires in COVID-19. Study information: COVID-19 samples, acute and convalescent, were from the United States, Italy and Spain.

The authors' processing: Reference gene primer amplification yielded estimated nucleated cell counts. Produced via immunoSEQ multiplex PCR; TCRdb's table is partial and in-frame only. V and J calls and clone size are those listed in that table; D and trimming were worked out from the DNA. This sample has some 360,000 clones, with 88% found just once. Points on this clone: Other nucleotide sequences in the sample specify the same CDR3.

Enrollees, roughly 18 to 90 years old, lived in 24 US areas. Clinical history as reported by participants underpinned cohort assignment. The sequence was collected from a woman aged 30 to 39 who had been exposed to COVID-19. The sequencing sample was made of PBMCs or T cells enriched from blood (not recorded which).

The CDR3 here is CASSSGQGNSPLHF. The CDR3, as DNA: TGTGCCAGCAGCTCGGGACAGGGAAATTCACCCCTCCACTTT. This rearrangement joins TRBV7-3 to TRBJ1-6, with 9 positions matching TRBD1. The CDR3 is 14 amino acids. Germline V gene data show CDR1 as SGHTA and CDR2 as FQGTGA. V trimming: 4 bases; J trimming: 7 bases; junction bases outside the gene matches: 2.